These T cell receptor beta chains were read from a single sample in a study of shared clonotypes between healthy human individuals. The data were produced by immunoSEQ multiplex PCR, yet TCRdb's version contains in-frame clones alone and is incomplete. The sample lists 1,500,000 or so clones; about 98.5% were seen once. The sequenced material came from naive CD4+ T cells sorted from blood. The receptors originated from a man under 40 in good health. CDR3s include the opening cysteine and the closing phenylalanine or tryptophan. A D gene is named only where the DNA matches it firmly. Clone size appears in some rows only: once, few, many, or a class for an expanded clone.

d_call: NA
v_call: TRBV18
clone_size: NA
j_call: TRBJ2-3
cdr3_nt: TGTGCCAGCTCGTTGGGCACAGATACGCAGTATTTT
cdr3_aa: CASSLGTDTQYF

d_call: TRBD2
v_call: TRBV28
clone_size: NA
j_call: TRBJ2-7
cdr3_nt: TGTGCCAGCAGCCCCCCGGGACTAGCCCACGAGCAGTACTTC
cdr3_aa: CASSPPGLAHEQYF

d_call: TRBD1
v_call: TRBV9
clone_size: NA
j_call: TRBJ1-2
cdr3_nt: TGTGCCAGCAGCGTAGGACAGGGGACTTTTGGCTACACCTTC
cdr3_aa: CASSVGQGTFGYTF

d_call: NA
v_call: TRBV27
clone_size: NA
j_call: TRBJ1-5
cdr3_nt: TGTGCCAGCAGGGACAGACTCAATCAGCCCCAGCATTTT
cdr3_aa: CASRDRLNQPQHF

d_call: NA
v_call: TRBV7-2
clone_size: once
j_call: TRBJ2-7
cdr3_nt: TGTGCCAGCAGCTTAGCCTCGGTACACCCCCTTCGCTTGAGCTCCTACGAGCAGTACTTC
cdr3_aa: CASSLASVHPLRLSSYEQYF

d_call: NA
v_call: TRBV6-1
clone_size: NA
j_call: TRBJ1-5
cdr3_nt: TGTGCCAGCAGTGAACAGACTAATCAGCCCCAGCATTTT
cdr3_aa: CASSEQTNQPQHF

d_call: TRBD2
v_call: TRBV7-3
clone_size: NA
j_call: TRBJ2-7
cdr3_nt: TGTGCCAGCAGCTTAAAGGGAGGGCGCGAGCAGTACTTC
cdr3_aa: CASSLKGGREQYF

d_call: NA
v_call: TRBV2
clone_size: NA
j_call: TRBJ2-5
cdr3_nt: TGTGCCAGTCAGGGACCGGGGGAGACCCAGTACTTC
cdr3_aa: CASQGPGETQYF

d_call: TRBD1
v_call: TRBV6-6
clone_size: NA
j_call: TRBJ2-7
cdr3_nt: TGTGCCAGCAGTTACACCGGGACAGGGGGCTACGAGCAGTACTTC
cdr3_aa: CASSYTGTGGYEQYF

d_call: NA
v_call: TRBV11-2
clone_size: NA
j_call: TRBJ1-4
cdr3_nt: TGTGCCAGCAGCCGTACAGGAGCTAATGAAAAACTGTTTTTT
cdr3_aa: CASSRTGANEKLFF

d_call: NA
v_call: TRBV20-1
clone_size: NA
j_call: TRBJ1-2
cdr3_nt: TGCAGTGCTAGGGGGTCTGGCTACACCTTC
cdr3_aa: CSARGSGYTF

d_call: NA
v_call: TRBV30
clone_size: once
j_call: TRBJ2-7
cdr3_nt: TGTGCCTGGAGTCGAACCTCAGCGAACTACGAGCAGTACTTC
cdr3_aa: CAWSRTSANYEQYF